These 8 T cell receptor beta chains share one sample of origin, sequenced in a study of cytomegalovirus exposure and HLA in healthy donors. The PCR used 60 Vbeta and 13 Jbeta primers. Libraries were prepared by immunoSEQ multiplex PCR; TCRdb keeps only in-frame clonotypes and omits some of them. The table includes approximately 100,000 clones, 81% detected once. The sample taken for sequencing was PBMCs. The receptor set was obtained from a woman younger than 45 in good health and CMV-seronegative.

The chain combines TRBV7-9 with TRBJ2-7, with TRBD1 matching 8 bases. This CDR3 is 15 amino acids long. The J segment lost 6 bases and the V segment lost 4 bases, leaving 11 bases of the junction unmatched. The germline gives CDR1 SEHNR, CDR2 FQNEAQ (reference sequence). The DNA of the CDR3 is TGTGCCAGCAGCTCTCAACAGGGGGGACCTTCCGAGCAGTACTTC. This codes for CASSSQQGGPSEQYF.

This clone was seen a single time. The gene calls are TRBV27 and TRBJ1-2, with a possible D match to TRBD1 (6 bases). Trimming left V 2 bases short and J 6 bases short, with 13 bases between. This CDR3 region has 14 residues. CDR1 is MNHEY and CDR2 is SMNVEV in the germline V gene (reference sequence). This CDR3 reads CASSLGGAADGYTF. In DNA form, the CDR3 reads TGTGCCAGCAGTTTAGGGGGCGCGGCAGATGGCTACACCTTC.

Only one count was recorded for this clone. The chain combines TRBV7-6 with TRBJ2-2, with D possibly matching TRBD1 (6 bases). The CDR3 is made up of 16 amino acids. The V and J ends lost 4 bases and 2 bases respectively, with 14 bases between them. The germline V gene encodes CDR1 SGHVS and CDR2 FNYEAQ. The CDR3 sequence is CASSSLWDTNTGELFF. The DNA for the CDR3 is TGTGCCAGCAGCTCCCTCTGGGACACAAACACCGGGGAGCTGTTTTTT.

The rearrangement joins TRBV5-6 to TRBJ2-7, with D tentatively TRBD1 (6 bases). The V end was cut by 1 base, the J end by 2 bases, with 10 bases between. CDR1 is SGHDT and CDR2 is YYEEEE in the germline V gene. The length of the CDR3 is 14 residues. CDR3 bases: TGTGCCAGCAGCTTGCCGGACAGAGCCTACGAGCAGTACTTC. It codes for CASSLPDRAYEQYF. Drawing the rest from reference TRBV5-6 and TRBJ2-7, the complete variable domain is DAGVTQSPTHLIKTRGQQVTLRCSPKSGHDTVSWYQQALGQGPQFIFQYYEEEERQRGNFPDRFSGHQFPNYSSELNVNALLLGDSALYLCASSLPDRAYEQYFGPGTRLTVT.

The CDR3: CASSLVGSRLYEQYF. In DNA form, the CDR3 reads TGTGCCAGCAGCTTAGTCGGGAGCCGATTATACGAGCAGTACTTC. This chain connects TRBV7-8 to TRBJ2-7, with D possibly being TRBD2 (6 bases). Germline V gene sequence: CDR1 SGHVS, CDR2 FQNEAQ. Trimming took off 1 base at V and 4 bases at J, with 14 bases between the two ends. CDR3 length equals 15 residues.

The chain is built from TRBV6-1 and TRBJ2-7; perhaps TRBD2 as D (5 bases). Per the germline V gene, CDR1 is MNHNS and CDR2 is SASEGT. Trimming stripped 6 bases from V and 7 bases from J, with 19 bases between. This CDR3 is 14 amino acids long. The CDR3 spells CASSPDGVRLEQYF. CDR3 nucleotides: TGTGCCAGCAGCCCGGACGGGGTACGTTTGGAGCAGTACTTC.

The V and J genes are TRBV10-3 and TRBJ1-2, with 8 bases lining up with TRBD1. The CDR3 is 13 amino acids. Germline trimming cut 3 bases from V and 7 bases from J; bases unmatched to any gene: 4. Germline values: CDR1 ENHRY, CDR2 SYGVKD. The CDR3 sequence is CAISESGGGGYTF. CDR3 coding DNA: TGTGCCATCAGTGAATCAGGGGGCGGTGGCTACACCTTC.

This clone was observed once. The J gene is TRBJ1-6, the V gene TRBV11-1; no clear D. CDR1 is SGHAT, CDR2 FQDESV, per germline (reference sequence). V dropped 4 bases and J dropped 0 bases, with 10 bases sitting between them. The CDR3 totals 16 residues. CDR3 DNA: TGTGCCAGCAGCTCCCATCCGAGCTCCTATAATTCACCCCTCCACTTT. It codes for CASSSHPSSYNSPLHF.